This paragraph reports one TCR beta chain. Its target is not known. Treatment defined: 15 Gy SBRT to primary tumor, nephrectomy 4 weeks later. Nephrectomy followed 15 Gy stereotactic body radiation by 4 weeks. Per germline, CDR1 LGHNT and CDR2 FRNRAP. The V and J ends lost 4 bases and 1 base, in that order; junction bases with no gene match: 0. The CDR3 runs 14 residues. The sample comes from a study of radiation and T cells in renal cell carcinoma. Study results and caveats: Sampling covered only 0.95 to 1 g of each tumor. Compared with controls, irradiated tumors had more, larger dominant CDR3 motifs.

Using immunoSEQ multiplex PCR, the repertoire was profiled, and TCRdb retains in-frame clones only, with some absent. The sample lists about 20,000 clones; just over 60% were seen once. Sequencing was performed on tumor tissue, taken from a patient whose treatment included radiotherapy and nephrectomy. This sequence originates from a woman in her 70s with renal cell carcinoma. The chain has TRBV12-5 and TRBJ2-3; 9 bases line up with TRBD2. The CDR3 sequence is CASGSSGGTDTQYF. The CDR3 DNA is TGTGCTAGTGGTTCTAGCGGGGGCACAGATACGCAGTATTTT.